The entry that follows covers one T cell receptor (beta chain) sequence. These data are taken from a study of blood T cell repertoires in COVID-19. CDR1 and CDR2 from the germline V gene are MDHEN and SYDVKM. This CDR3 spans 14 amino acids. Between the trimmed V and J ends, which lost 3 bases and 4 bases, there was a span of 10 bases. The data were produced by immunoSEQ multiplex PCR, yet TCRdb's version contains in-frame clones alone and is incomplete. The sample includes about 120,000 clones, 84% seen only once; the top ten take approximately 3.5%. The sample taken for sequencing was PBMCs or T cells enriched from blood (not recorded which). The chain has TRBV28 and TRBJ1-5; D remains unclear. The clonotype originates from a woman aged 25 to 39 who had recovered from COVID-19. The CDR3 coding sequence is TGTGCCAGCAGTTTTCCGGGCGGGAATCAGCCCCAGCATTTT. It specifies CASSFPGGNQPQHF.